This T cell receptor (beta chain) originates from a study of blood T cell repertoires in COVID-19. In the study overall: Recovered Cohort 3 donors showed two negative PCRs, clearance, or symptom resolution.

The study recruited people aged roughly 18 to 95 years across 20 to 30 US areas. Researchers sorted participants into cohorts using their self-reported clinical history. Original processing methods: Reference gene primer amplification gave estimated nucleated cell counts. Assay: immunoSEQ multiplex PCR; the TCRdb copy retains only in-frame clones and omits some. V, J and clone size reflect that table, while D and trimming were determined from the DNA. Found here are roughly 190,000 clones, 86% of them singletons; the top ten hold just under 25%. Germline values: CDR1 MGHRA, CDR2 YSYEKL. The V end was cut by 6 bases, the J end by 4 bases, with 18 bases between. This CDR3 has 15 amino acids.

This TCR was sampled from a woman between 40 and 55 years old in a cohort exposed to, infected with or recovered from COVID-19 (not recorded which). The chain recombines TRBV4-1 with TRBJ1-2, with a tentative D call TRBD1 (6 bases). Sequenced material: PBMCs or T cells enriched from blood (not recorded which). CDR3 region: CASRPTGNAVYGYTF. CDR3 coding DNA: TGCGCCAGCAGACCCACAGGGAACGCGGTCTATGGCTACACCTTC.